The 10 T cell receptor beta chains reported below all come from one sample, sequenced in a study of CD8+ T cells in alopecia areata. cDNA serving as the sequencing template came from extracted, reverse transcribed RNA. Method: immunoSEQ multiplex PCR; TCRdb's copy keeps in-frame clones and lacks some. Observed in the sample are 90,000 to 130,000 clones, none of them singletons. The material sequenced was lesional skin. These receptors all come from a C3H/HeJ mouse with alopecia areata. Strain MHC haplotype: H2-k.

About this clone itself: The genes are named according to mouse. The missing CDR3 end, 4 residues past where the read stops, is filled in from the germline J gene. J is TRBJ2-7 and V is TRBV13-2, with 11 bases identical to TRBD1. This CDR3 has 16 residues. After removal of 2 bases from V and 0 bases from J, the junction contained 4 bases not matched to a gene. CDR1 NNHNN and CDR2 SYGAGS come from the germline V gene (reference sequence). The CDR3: CASGDWDRGSSYEQYF. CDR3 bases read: TGTGCCAGCGGTGACTGGGACAGGGGGAGCTCCTAT.

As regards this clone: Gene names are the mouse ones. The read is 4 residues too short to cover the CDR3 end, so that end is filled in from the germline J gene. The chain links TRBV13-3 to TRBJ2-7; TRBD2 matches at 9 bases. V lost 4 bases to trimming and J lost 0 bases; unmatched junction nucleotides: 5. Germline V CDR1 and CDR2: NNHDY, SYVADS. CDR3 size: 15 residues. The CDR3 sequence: CASSPTGGHSYEQYF. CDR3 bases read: TGTGCCAGCAGTCCCACTGGGGGGCACTCCTAT.

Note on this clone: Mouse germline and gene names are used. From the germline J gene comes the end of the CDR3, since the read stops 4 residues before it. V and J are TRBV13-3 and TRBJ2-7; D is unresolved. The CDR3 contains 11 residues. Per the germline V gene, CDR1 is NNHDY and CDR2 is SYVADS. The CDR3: CASSGLDEQYF. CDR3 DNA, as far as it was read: TGTGCCAGCAGTGGTCTGGAT.

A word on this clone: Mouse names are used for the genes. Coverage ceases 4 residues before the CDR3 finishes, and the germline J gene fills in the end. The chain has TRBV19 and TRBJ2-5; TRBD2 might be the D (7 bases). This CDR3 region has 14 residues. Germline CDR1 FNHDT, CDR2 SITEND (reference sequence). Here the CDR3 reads CASSIGGREDTQYF. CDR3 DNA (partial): TGTGCCAGCAGTATCGGGGGGCGCGAAGAC.

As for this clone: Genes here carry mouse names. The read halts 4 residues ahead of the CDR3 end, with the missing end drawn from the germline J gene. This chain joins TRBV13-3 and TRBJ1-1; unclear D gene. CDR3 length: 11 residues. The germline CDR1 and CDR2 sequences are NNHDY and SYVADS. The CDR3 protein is CASRRTEEVFF. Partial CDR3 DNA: TGTGCCAGCAGAAGAACAGAA.

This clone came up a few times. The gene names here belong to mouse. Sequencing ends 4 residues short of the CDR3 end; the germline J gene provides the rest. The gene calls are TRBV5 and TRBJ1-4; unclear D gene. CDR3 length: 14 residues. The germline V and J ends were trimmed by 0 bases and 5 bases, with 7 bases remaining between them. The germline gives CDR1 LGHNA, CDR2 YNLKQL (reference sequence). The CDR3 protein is CASSQDLQNERLFF. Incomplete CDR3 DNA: TGTGCCAGCAGCCAAGATTTACAGAACGAA.

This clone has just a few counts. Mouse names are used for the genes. Here the CDR3 reads CASRGQGTNTLYF. CDR3 DNA, as far as it was read: TGTGCCAGCAGGGGACAGGGGACAAAC. V is TRBV13-3 and J is TRBJ2-4; TRBD1 agrees at 10 bases. The CDR3 end falls 4 residues outside the read, so it is completed with the germline J gene. Germline CDR1 is NNHDY and CDR2 is SYVADS. This CDR3 comprises 13 residues.

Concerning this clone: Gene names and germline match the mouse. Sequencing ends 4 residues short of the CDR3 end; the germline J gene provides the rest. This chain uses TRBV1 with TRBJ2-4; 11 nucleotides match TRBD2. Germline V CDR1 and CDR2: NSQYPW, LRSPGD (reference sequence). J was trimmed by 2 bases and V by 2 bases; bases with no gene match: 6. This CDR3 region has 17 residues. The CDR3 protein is CTCSANTGGAPQNTLYF. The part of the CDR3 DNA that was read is TGCACCTGCAGTGCAAACACTGGGGGGGCGCCTCAAAAC.

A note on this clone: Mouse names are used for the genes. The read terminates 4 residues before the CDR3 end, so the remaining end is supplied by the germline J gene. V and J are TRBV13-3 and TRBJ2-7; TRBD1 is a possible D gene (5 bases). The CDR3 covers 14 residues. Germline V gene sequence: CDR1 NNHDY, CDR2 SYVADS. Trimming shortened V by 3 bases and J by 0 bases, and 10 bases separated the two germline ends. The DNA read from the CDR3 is TGTGCCAGCAGTGGGACAATGAACTCCTAT. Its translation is CASSGTMNSY. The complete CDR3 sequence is CASSGTMNSYEQYF.

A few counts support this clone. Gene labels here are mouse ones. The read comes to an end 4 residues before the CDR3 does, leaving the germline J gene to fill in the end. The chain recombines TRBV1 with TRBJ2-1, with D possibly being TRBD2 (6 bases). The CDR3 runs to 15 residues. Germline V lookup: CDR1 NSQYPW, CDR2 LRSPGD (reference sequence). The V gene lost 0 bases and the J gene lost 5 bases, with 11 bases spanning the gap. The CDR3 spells CTCSADWGYDAEQFF. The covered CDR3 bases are TGCACCTGCAGTGCAGATTGGGGGTATGATGCT.